These 28 T cell receptor beta chains came from one sample sequenced in a study of Graves' ophthalmopathy and Graves' hyperthyroidism. The TCR beta CDR3 regions underwent amplification from RNA transcripts. An initial RT-PCR round employing HTBI primers preceded a second-round multiplex PCR. TCRdb itself ran the multiplex PCR reads through MiXCR, one entry per CDR3 protein. The repertoire includes around 1.1 million distinct CDR3 sequences, approximately 35% of them detected once, and 11% sits in the top ten. The sample was peripheral blood or thyroid tissue (not recorded which). All receptors come from an adult man with Graves' hyperthyroidism.

V usage is TRBV19 and J usage is TRBJ1-1, with D tentatively TRBD1 (5 bases). The V gene's germline CDR1 is LNHDA and CDR2 SQIVND (reference sequence). V was pared by 2 bases and J by 1 base, with 11 bases between. The CDR3 extends over 15 amino acids. In DNA form, the CDR3 reads TGTGCCAGTAGTATATTAGCTGGGGCGAACACTGAAGCTTTCTTT. It codes for CASSILAGANTEAFF. The whole variable domain, filled in from reference TRBV19 and TRBJ1-1, reads DGGITQSPKYLFRKEGQNVTLSCEQNLNHDAMYWYRQDPGQGLRLIYYSQIVNDFQKGDIAEGYSVSREKKESFPLTVTSAQKNPTAFYLCASSILAGANTEAFFGQGTRLTVV.

On this clonotype itself: One end of the junction fails to match germline, which may point to a read error. The chain combines TRBV25-1 with TRBJ1-2; no reliable D call. This CDR3 spans 12 amino acids. Germline V gene data show CDR1 as MGHDK and CDR2 as SYGVNS. The CDR3 sequence: CSSSPQSYGYTF. DNA for the CDR3: TGTTCCAGCAGTCCCCAGAGCTATGGCTACACCTTC.

This clonotype was observed many times. This chain uses TRBV6-5 with TRBJ1-1, with no clear D. Germline V gene sequence: CDR1 MNHEY, CDR2 SVGAGI. CDR3 length equals 14 residues. Trimming left V 2 bases short and J 1 base short, with 8 bases between. CDR3 sequence (DNA): TGTGCCAGCAGTTACAGGGCCAGGAACACTGAAGCTTTCTTT. The encoded protein is CASSYRARNTEAFF.

This clonotype was counted ten times or more. The CDR3: CASSVEGRANYGYTF. For the CDR3, the DNA is TGTGCCAGCAGCGTAGAGGGCAGGGCCAACTATGGCTACACCTTC. This chain links TRBV9 with TRBJ1-2; D perhaps matches TRBD1 (5 bases). This CDR3 region has 15 residues. Germline-derived CDR1 and CDR2 are SGDLS and YYNGEE. V lost 0 bases, J lost 2 bases, and 11 bases lay in between.

The CDR3 region has the DNA TGTGCCATCAGGGCTAGCGGGGGGTTGGAGACCCAGTACTTC. Translating it yields CAIRASGGLETQYF. The chain uses TRBV10-3 and TRBJ2-5, with 11 bases identical to TRBD2. The length of the CDR3 is 14 residues. Germline V CDR1 and CDR2: ENHRY, SYGVKD. Trimming removed 6 bases from V and 5 bases from J; junction bases left unmatched: 5.

This clonotype came up once. This chain joins TRBV7-2 and TRBJ1-2, with TRBD1 matching 7 bases. CDR1 and CDR2 from the germline V gene are SGHTA and FQGNSA. V gave up 5 bases and J gave up 3 bases; unmatched junction bases: 9. This CDR3 is 15 amino acids long. Here the CDR3 DNA reads TGTGCCAGCAGCGCTGTATCAGGGGGTGACTATGGCTACACCTTC. It is translated as CASSAVSGGDYGYTF. The variable domain in full, completed from reference TRBV7-2 and TRBJ1-2, reads GAGVSQSPSNKVTEKGKDVELRCDPISGHTALYWYRQSLGQGLEFLIYFQGNSAPDKSGLPSDRFSAERTGGSVSTLTIQRTQQEDSAVYLCASSAVSGGDYGYTFGSGTRLTVV.

This clonotype has more than one count but fewer than ten. The chain carries TRBV28 and TRBJ1-1, with 11 bases matching TRBD1. This CDR3 is 16 amino acids long. V shed 4 bases, J shed 4 bases, and the junction held 8 bases outside the gene matches. Germline assignment: CDR1 MDHEN and CDR2 SYDVKM. The CDR3 coding sequence is TGTGCCAGCAGTTCACCATGGGGACAGGGGGGCACTGAAGCTTTCTTT. Its protein product is CASSSPWGQGGTEAFF. The variable domain in full, completed from reference TRBV28 and TRBJ1-1, reads DVKVTQSSRYLVKRTGEKVFLECVQDMDHENMFWYRQDPGLGLRLIYFSYDVKMKEKGDIPEGYSVSREKKERFSLILESASTNQTSMYLCASSSPWGQGGTEAFFGQGTRLTVV.

This clonotype was counted at least ten times. This CDR3 is CASSFDREGNSPLHF. In DNA form, the CDR3 reads TGTGCCAGCAGTTTTGACAGGGAAGGGAATTCACCCCTCCACTTT. The chain carries TRBV12-3 or TRBV12-4 and TRBJ1-6, with TRBD1 matching over 7 bases. The ends lost 3 bases at V and 7 bases at J; junction bases unmatched: 6. The CDR3 length is 15 residues.

The table lists this clonotype with a few counts. This chain joins TRBV7-2 and TRBJ1-1; D ambiguous. Trimming stripped 7 bases from V and 5 bases from J, with 20 bases between. The germline V gene encodes CDR1 SGHTA and CDR2 FQGNSA. This CDR3 has 15 residues. This CDR3 is CASKNGRVSRTEAFF. CDR3 nucleotide sequence: TGTGCCAGCAAAAACGGCCGGGTTTCGAGAACTGAAGCTTTCTTT.

The chain links TRBV24-1 to TRBJ1-5; D is undetermined. The CDR3 sequence is 14 residues long. Germline V gives CDR1 KGHDR, CDR2 SFDVKD. V dropped 11 bases and J dropped 4 bases, with 17 bases sitting between them. CDR3 region: CASSHNTLNQPQHF. CDR3 sequence (DNA): TGTGCCAGCAGCCACAACACATTAAATCAGCCCCAGCATTTT.

This clonotype was counted many times. The J gene is TRBJ2-5, the V gene TRBV29-1; D ambiguous. Germline-derived CDR1 and CDR2 are SQVTM and ANQGSEA. The CDR3 has 11 residues. Trimming left V 4 bases short and J 5 bases short, with 8 bases between. Here the CDR3 reads CSVGLGETQYF. The CDR3 DNA reads as TGCAGCGTTGGCTTGGGGGAGACCCAGTACTTC.

This clonotype was observed many times. The V and J genes are TRBV11-2 and TRBJ2-5; 10 nucleotides line up with TRBD2. The V gene's germline CDR1 is SGHAT and CDR2 FQNNGV. The CDR3 is made up of 16 amino acids. With 6 bases clipped from V and 5 bases from J, the junction kept 12 bases outside the gene matches. The chain's CDR3 is CASRHSLAGVAETQYF. The CDR3 bases are TGTGCCAGCAGACATTCTCTAGCGGGAGTAGCTGAGACCCAGTACTTC.

The chain links TRBV20-1 to TRBJ1-1, with TRBD1 matching 10 bases. Trimming removed 7 bases from V and 5 bases from J; junction bases left unmatched: 13. This CDR3 is built from 15 residues. Looked up from germline, CDR1 is DFQATT and CDR2 is SNEGSKA (reference sequence). DNA of the CDR3: TGCAGTGGAGGACAGGGGGGTGGATGGGATACTGAAGCTTTCTTT. Translated: CSGGQGGGWDTEAFF.

About this clonotype itself: Its ends do not fully match the called genes, so a read error is possible. The chain links TRBV7-2 to TRBJ2-7; D is possibly TRBD1 or TRBD2 (5 bases each). CDR1 SGHTA and CDR2 FQGNSA come from the germline V gene. The CDR3 covers 14 residues. The CDR3 nucleotides are TGCACCAGCAGCTTGGCCTTGGGGGCCTACGAGCAGTACTTC. This codes for CTSSLALGAYEQYF.

There are many counts of this clonotype. At one of its ends the junction is not consistent with the germline gene, which may arise from a read error. The rearrangement links TRBV5-1 to TRBJ1-2; no firm D call. CDR1 and CDR2 from the germline V gene are SGHRS and YFSETQ. This CDR3 has 12 amino acids. The CDR3: CASSLGPGETHF. DNA of the CDR3: TGCGCCAGCAGCTTGGGACCGGGAGAGACTCATTTC.

V and J are TRBV29-1 and TRBJ2-7; D perhaps matches TRBD1 (5 bases). This CDR3 has 13 amino acids. Germline CDR1 and CDR2: SQVTM and ANQGSEA. Trimming removed 2 bases at V and 4 bases at J, with 12 bases between. The CDR3 nucleotides are TGCAGCGTTGAAAAGGGGCAGCCATACGAGCAGTACTTC. Translation: CSVEKGQPYEQYF.

CDR3 loop: CASSHDRYF. As DNA, the CDR3 is TGTGCCAGTAGCCACGACCGGTACTTC. The chain uses TRBV19 and TRBJ2-5; no definite D call. Trimming took off 6 bases at V and 13 bases at J, with 9 bases between the two ends. The CDR3 spans 9 residues. CDR1 and CDR2 from the germline V gene are LNHDA and SQIVND (reference sequence).

The chain couples TRBV12-3 or TRBV12-4 to TRBJ2-5; 7 nucleotides align to TRBD1. CDR3 size: 15 residues. V was clipped by 4 bases and J by 1 base; unmatched bases: 6. The CDR3, as DNA: TGTGCCAGCAGTTACGGTGACAGGGTCCAAGAGACCCAGTACTTC. As protein: CASSYGDRVQETQYF.

The chain combines TRBV19 with TRBJ1-1, with a tentative D call TRBD1 (6 bases). CDR1 and CDR2 (germline): LNHDA, SQIVND (reference sequence). This CDR3 is built from 17 residues. V was trimmed by 5 bases and J by 5 bases, leaving 24 bases between them. As DNA, the CDR3 is TGTGCCAGTAGTCTCCCCTCGGGGAGGGGGTATGTGACTGAAGCTTTCTTT. This translates into CASSLPSGRGYVTEAFF.

V is TRBV12-3 or TRBV12-4 and J is TRBJ2-7, with 9 bases aligning to TRBD2. The CDR3 is 15 amino acids. After removal of 3 bases from V and 8 bases from J, the junction contained 11 bases not matched to a gene. The CDR3 DNA reads as TGTGCCAGCAGTTTCAGTCTAGCGGGAACGGGGAAGCAGTACTTC. Translation gives CASSFSLAGTGKQYF.

At least ten counts were recorded for this clonotype. The genes are TRBV2 and TRBJ1-5, with 7 bases aligning to TRBD1. The V gene end was trimmed by 6 bases and the J gene end by 7 bases; junction bases not matched to a gene: 12. This CDR3 is built from 15 residues. Germline-derived CDR1 and CDR2 are SNHLY and FYNNEI. Here the CDR3 DNA reads TGTGCCAGCAGAACAGGGGCAGGGATGGGACAGCCCCAGCATTTT. It specifies CASRTGAGMGQPQHF. The whole variable domain, filled in from reference TRBV2 and TRBJ1-5, reads EPEVTQTPSHQVTQMGQEVILRCVPISNHLYFYWYRQILGQKVEFLVSFYNNEISEKSEIFDDQFSVERPDGSNFTLKIRSTKLEDSAMYFCASRTGAGMGQPQHFGDGTRLSIL.

CDR3 nucleotides: TGCGCCAGCAGCTTACCGGGAATGGCCCCTAGGGACACTGAAGCTTTCTTT. Amino acids: CASSLPGMAPRDTEAFF. The chain has TRBV5-1 and TRBJ1-1; D is unclear. V was pared by 2 bases and J by 3 bases, with 20 bases between. CDR1 is SGHRS, CDR2 YFSETQ, per germline. The CDR3 length is 17 residues.

In its sample, this clonotype was seen many times. The CDR3 reads CASSLDQGSRGPQHF. The CDR3 nucleotides read TGTGCCAGCAGCTTAGATCAAGGCTCGAGGGGGCCCCAGCATTTT. The genes are TRBV11-2 and TRBJ1-5, with TRBD1 as a possible D gene (5 bases). Germline loops: CDR1 SGHAT, CDR2 FQNNGV. The CDR3 contains 15 residues. The ends were cut back, 0 bases at V and 9 bases at J, with 15 bases in the middle.

Note on this clonotype: A much larger clone sits a single nucleotide away, making a read error possible. V and J are TRBV7-2 and TRBJ1-2; possibly TRBD1 for D (6 bases). CDR1 and CDR2 (germline): SGHTA, FQGNSA. Trimming shortened V by 4 bases and J by 14 bases, and 20 bases separated the two germline ends. CDR3 length: 13 amino acids. CDR3 in amino acids: CASSSGTIRSRTF. CDR3 coding DNA: TGTGCCAGCAGCTCCGGGACAATTAGGTCGAGGACCTTC.

Notes on this clonotype: This likely comes from a read error, as the CDR3 has no conserved phenylalanine or tryptophan at its end. The limits of the CDR3 on the DNA are not certain, so only TCRdb's listed CDR3 is given. The rearrangement uses TRBV5-1 and TRBJ2-7; the DNA was not compared with TRBD2, the D call given in the table. CDR1 SGHRS and CDR2 YFSETQ come from the germline V gene. The CDR3 region is 11 residues in length, termini included. CDR3: CASSPRTSLNT.

The chain combines TRBV24-1 with TRBJ2-7; D remains ambiguous. CDR3 size: 13 residues. CDR1 and CDR2 from the germline V gene are KGHDR and SFDVKD. With 4 bases removed from V and 3 bases from J, the gap between germline ends came to 9 bases. The CDR3 nucleotides are TGTGCCACCAGTGACGGCGATATCTACGAGCAGTACTTC. This encodes CATSDGDIYEQYF.

Ten or more counts support this clonotype. The rearrangement uses TRBV7-2 and TRBJ1-2; tentatively, D is TRBD1 (6 bases). Germline CDR1 is SGHTA and CDR2 is FQGNSA. The CDR3 runs 14 residues. Trimming cost V 8 bases and J 4 bases, with 17 bases left between them. The CDR3 sequence: CASRYRQEGYGYTF. The CDR3 nucleotides are TGTGCCAGCCGGTACAGACAGGAAGGCTATGGCTACACCTTC.

V is TRBV6-2 or TRBV6-3 and J is TRBJ2-5, with D possibly being TRBD2 (6 bases). Germline CDR1 is MNHEY and CDR2 is SVGEGT. Trimming took 2 bases from V and 5 from J, leaving 9 bases between them. The CDR3 runs to 13 residues. The CDR3 DNA reads TGTGCCAGCAGTTACGGGAGGTGGGAGACCCAGTACTTC. This encodes CASSYGRWETQYF.